This T cell receptor beta chain was retrieved from a study of CD8+CD57+ T cells in acquired aplastic anemia. This clonotype was picked up a small number of times. The patients chosen for sequencing had shown expansion of CD8+CD57+ cells (detected by flow cytometry). At the time of blood sampling, patients had not yet received any therapy. Germline V gene data show CDR1 as DFQATT and CDR2 as SNEGSKA (reference sequence). V trimming: 6 bases; J trimming: 6 bases; junction bases outside the gene matches: 7. The CDR3 is 14 amino acids. The TCR beta profiling, which covered VDJ combination and CDR3 sequence, was carried out using genomic DNA as the template. TCRdb used MiXCR to reprocess the reads, holding one entry per CDR3 protein. Of over 150,000 distinct CDR3 sequences in the sample, just over 50% are singletons; the top ten hold 12%.

The sample consisted of sorted CD4+, CD8+, or CD8+CD57+ T cells (not recorded which) from PBMCs. This TCR came from a human donor with aplastic anemia. The chain uses TRBV20-1 and TRBJ2-5; 13 positions agree with TRBD2. This chain's CDR3 is CSARTSGGLKTQYF. The CDR3 coding sequence is TGCAGTGCAAGGACTAGCGGGGGACTGAAGACCCAGTACTTC.